The 17 T cell receptor beta chains presented below share a single source sample, sequenced in a study of T cell changes during pregnancy in multiple sclerosis. Sequencing used immunoSEQ multiplex PCR; TCRdb keeps in-frame clones, though not all of them. This sample has around 110,000 clones, with about 90% found just once. The source material was peripheral blood, sampled before pregnancy. These receptors were collected from a female donor with multiple sclerosis, enrolled in a pregnancy study.

CDR3 protein: CASSEGQANTEAFF. Here the CDR3 DNA reads TGTGCCAGTAGTGAGGGACAGGCGAACACTGAAGCTTTCTTT. The genes are TRBV19 and TRBJ1-1; 8 bases align to TRBD1. This CDR3 contains 14 residues. Germline lookup yields CDR1 LNHDA and CDR2 SQIVND (reference sequence). The V gene end was trimmed by 5 bases and the J gene end by 1 base; junction bases not matched to a gene: 3.

This sequence joins TRBV6-5 and TRBJ2-2, with D maybe TRBD1 (5 bases). Germline V gives CDR1 MNHEY, CDR2 SVGAGI. CDR3 length: 13 residues. Trimming shortened V by 8 bases and J by 1 base, and 8 bases separated the two germline ends. In nucleotides, the CDR3 is TGTGCCAGCTCGCAGGGGAACACCGGGGAGCTGTTTTTT. Translation: CASSQGNTGELFF.

V usage is TRBV7-3 and J usage is TRBJ2-7, with D uncertain. V was clipped by 1 base and J by 3 bases, with 16 bases between them. The CDR3 runs to 16 residues. CDR1 SGHTA and CDR2 FQGTGA come from the germline V gene. The CDR3 spells CASSLIGGSPSYEQYF. In DNA form, the CDR3 reads TGTGCCAGCAGCTTAATCGGCGGTAGTCCTAGCTACGAGCAGTACTTC.

This chain uses TRBV7-9 with TRBJ2-6, with TRBD1 identical over 10 bases. V lost 4 bases and J lost 0; bases outside the gene matches: 9. Germline V gives CDR1 SEHNR, CDR2 FQNEAQ (reference sequence). The length of the CDR3 is 19 residues. This chain's CDR3 is CASSSSRGTGVSGANVLTF. Here the CDR3 DNA reads TGTGCCAGCAGCTCCAGCAGGGGGACAGGGGTCTCTGGGGCCAACGTCCTGACTTTC. The full variable domain, its missing parts supplied by reference TRBV7-9 and TRBJ2-6, is DTGVSQNPRHKITKRGQNVTFRCDPISEHNRLYWYRQTLGQGPEFLTYFQNEAQLEKSRLLSDRFSAERPKGSFSTLEIQRTEQGDSAMYLCASSSSRGTGVSGANVLTFGAGSRLTVL.

The V and J genes are TRBV27 and TRBJ2-1; 8 nucleotides match TRBD1. Germline CDR1 MNHEY, CDR2 SMNVEV (reference sequence). The J segment lost 4 bases and the V segment lost 6 bases, leaving 2 bases of the junction unmatched. The CDR3 is 13 amino acids. CDR3 sequence: CASRGTGYNEQFF. DNA of the CDR3: TGTGCCAGCAGGGGGACAGGTTACAATGAGCAGTTCTTC.

This chain uses TRBV7-9 with TRBJ2-5, with 9 bases lining up with TRBD2. In germline, CDR1 is SEHNR, CDR2 FQNEAQ (reference sequence). The CDR3 has 14 amino acids. Trimming cost V 2 bases and J 5 bases; bases outside gene matches: 3. The CDR3 DNA reads TGTGCCAGCAGCTTAAGCGGGGGGCGGGAGACCCAGTACTTC. Translated: CASSLSGGRETQYF.

The rearrangement uses TRBV30 and TRBJ2-1; TRBD1 aligns across 10 bases. The CDR3 has 14 amino acids. Germline CDR1 GTSNPN, CDR2 SVGIG (reference sequence). The V segment lost 5 bases and the J segment 8 bases; nucleotides outside the gene matches: 9. For the CDR3, the DNA is TGTGCCTGGGGAAGACAGGGGGCGCGCGATGAGCAGTTCTTC. The encoded protein is CAWGRQGARDEQFF.

Comments on this clone: The same CDR3 can be traced to other DNA sequences in this sample. The chain carries TRBV28 and TRBJ1-2; 9 bases fit TRBD1. Germline CDR1 is MDHEN and CDR2 is SYDVKM. Unmatched junction bases numbered 7, after V lost 5 bases and J lost 0 bases. The CDR3 spans 16 residues. The CDR3 sequence: CASSGGQGYANYGYTF. As DNA, the CDR3 is TGTGCCAGCAGTGGGGGACAGGGATACGCTAACTATGGCTACACCTTC.

This clone came up once. The rearrangement joins TRBV6-6 to TRBJ2-5; TRBD2 matches 9 bases. Germline values: CDR1 MNHNY, CDR2 SVGAGI (reference sequence). CDR3 size: 14 residues. Trimming cost V 7 bases and J 1 base; bases outside gene matches: 4. CDR3: CASTVTSGQETQYF. The CDR3 coding sequence is TGTGCCAGCACCGTGACTAGCGGCCAAGAGACCCAGTACTTC.

This chain links TRBV5-1 with TRBJ2-1, with 9 bases that match TRBD2. The V gene end was trimmed by 4 bases and the J gene end by 8 bases; junction bases not matched to a gene: 10. Germline V CDR1 and CDR2: SGHRS, YFSETQ. This CDR3 contains 15 residues. CDR3 loop: CASSTFSGGLDEQFF. For the CDR3, the DNA is TGCGCCAGCAGCACCTTTAGCGGGGGCCTGGATGAGCAGTTCTTC.

The chain combines TRBV28 with TRBJ2-2, with D tentatively TRBD2 (6 bases). The CDR3 is 16 residues long. Trimming took 3 bases from V and 2 from J, leaving 13 bases between them. Germline V gene data show CDR1 as MDHEN and CDR2 as SYDVKM. The CDR3 nucleotides are TGTGCCAGCAGTTTTGGGCCCGGGACTAACACCGGGGAGCTGTTTTTT. Residues: CASSFGPGTNTGELFF.

This chain connects TRBV2 to TRBJ1-4; 7 bases agree with TRBD1. The CDR3 is 15 amino acids. CDR1 is SNHLY, CDR2 FYNNEI, per germline. J lost 6 bases, V lost 7 bases, and 11 bases had no gene match. As DNA, the CDR3 is TGTGCCAGCACCCGAAAGGGGGCGCGATATGAAAAACTGTTTTTT. Amino acid sequence: CASTRKGARYEKLFF.

This chain connects TRBV30 to TRBJ1-2; D is unclear. CDR1 is GTSNPN and CDR2 is SVGIG in the germline V gene (reference sequence). The CDR3 runs 14 residues. V lost 2 bases to trimming and J lost 4 bases, with 14 bases between them. The CDR3 here is CAWSRSLRSYGYTF. The CDR3 bases are TGTGCCTGGAGTAGGTCCCTCCGGAGCTATGGCTACACCTTC.

The chain recombines TRBV7-8 with TRBJ2-1; 9 bases are shared with TRBD2. Germline V gene lookup returns CDR1 SGHVS and CDR2 FQNEAQ. The CDR3 has 15 residues. Unmatched junction bases numbered 7, after V lost 6 bases and J lost 4 bases. The CDR3 sequence is CASRYSGGGYNEQFF. The DNA of the CDR3 is TGTGCCAGCAGATATAGCGGGGGAGGGTACAATGAGCAGTTCTTC. Variable domain in full (rest from reference TRBV7-8 and TRBJ2-1): GAGVSQSPRYKVAKRGQDVALRCDPISGHVSLFWYQQALGQGPEFLTYFQNEAQLDKSGLPSDRFFAERPEGSVSTLKIQRTQQEDSAVYLCASRYSGGGYNEQFFGPGTRLTVL.

This chain connects TRBV5-1 to TRBJ2-5; 7 bases are a match to TRBD1. This CDR3 has 15 residues. Germline-derived CDR1 and CDR2 are SGHRS and YFSETQ. Trimming at V came to 1 base and at J to 2 bases, leaving 5 bases not matched to a gene. The CDR3: CASSLSGTAQETQYF. The CDR3 coding sequence is TGCGCCAGCAGCTTGTCCGGGACAGCACAAGAGACCCAGTACTTC. Complete variable domain (other parts from reference TRBV5-1 and TRBJ2-5): KAGVTQTPRYLIKTRGQQVTLSCSPISGHRSVSWYQQTPGQGLQFLFEYFSETQRNKGNFPGRFSGRQFSNSRSEMNVSTLELGDSALYLCASSLSGTAQETQYFGPGTRLLVL.

The gene calls are TRBV5-6 and TRBJ2-7, with 8 bases identical to TRBD2. Per the germline V gene, CDR1 is SGHDT and CDR2 is YYEEEE. V lost 1 base to trimming and J lost 0 bases; unmatched junction nucleotides: 6. The CDR3 has 16 residues. CDR3 DNA sequence: TGTGCCAGCAGCTTGATCCCGGGGGGGGGCTCCTACGAGCAGTACTTC. Encoded protein: CASSLIPGGGSYEQYF.

In its sample, this clone was seen once. The genes are TRBV10-2 and TRBJ1-2; D is unresolved. Germline V gene data show CDR1 as WSHSY and CDR2 as SAAADI. CDR3 size: 13 residues. Trimming left V 2 bases short and J 3 bases short, with 7 bases between. CDR3 sequence (DNA): TGCGCCAGCAGTGAGGGGGAGGACTATGGCTACACCTTC. It encodes CASSEGEDYGYTF.